These 16 T cell receptor beta chains were all obtained from the same sample, sequenced in a study of blood T cells in healthy people across ages. Through a sample-barcoded 5' primer and a J-beta primer mix, a second PCR was run for roughly 7 to 12 cycles. TCRdb re-derived calls from the 5' RACE reads in MiXCR, one entry per CDR3 protein. There are about a million distinct CDR3 sequences in the sample; around two fifths occur only once, and 10% to 15% lies in the top ten. Sequenced input: blood. Receptor source: a man aged 18 to 35 in good health.

A few counts support this clonotype. This rearrangement joins TRBV20-1 to TRBJ2-1, with a weak D call TRBD2 (7 bases). The CDR3 has 15 amino acids. The V gene lost 5 bases and the J gene lost 8 bases, with 22 bases spanning the gap. The V gene's germline CDR1 is DFQATT and CDR2 SNEGSKA (reference sequence). The DNA of the CDR3 is TGCAGTGCTGGAAGGGTTAGGGGGGGATTTGATGAGCAGTTCTTC. Translation: CSAGRVRGGFDEQFF.

The chain joins TRBV27 to TRBJ1-5, with 8 bases lining up with TRBD1. CDR3 length: 13 residues. CDR1 MNHEY and CDR2 SMNVEV come from the germline V gene (reference sequence). Trimming removed 8 bases from V and 9 bases from J; junction bases left unmatched: 9. In DNA form, the CDR3 reads TGTGCCAGCGGGGACAGGCCTATATCGCCCCAGCATTTT. It specifies CASGDRPISPQHF.

In its sample, this clonotype was seen a few times. The chain joins TRBV2 to TRBJ2-7; D may correspond to TRBD1 or TRBD2 (5 bases each). V shed 7 bases and J shed 0 bases, with 10 bases lying between them. The CDR3 sequence is 13 residues long. Germline-derived CDR1 and CDR2 are SNHLY and FYNNEI. CDR3 nucleotide sequence: TGTGCCAGCAAGCGAGGGGACTCCTACGAGCAGTACTTC. This translates into CASKRGDSYEQYF.

The J gene is TRBJ2-5, the V gene TRBV28; the D is unclear. V dropped 8 bases and J dropped 4 bases, with 14 bases sitting between them. CDR1 and CDR2 (germline): MDHEN, SYDVKM. The CDR3 sequence is 13 residues long. In nucleotides, the CDR3 is TGTGCCAGCGGAACCAAGTTTATAGAGACCCAGTACTTC. Translating it yields CASGTKFIETQYF.

The chain employs TRBV6-5 and TRBJ1-5; 7 nucleotides align to TRBD1. Trimming removed 0 bases from V and 0 bases from J; junction bases left unmatched: 8. The CDR3 has 18 residues. Germline loops: CDR1 MNHEY, CDR2 SVGAGI. CDR3 nucleotide sequence: TGTGCCAGCAGTTACTCTACCAGGGGGAGGTATAGCAATCAGCCCCAGCATTTT. Protein sequence: CASSYSTRGRYSNQPQHF.

This sequence joins TRBV5-1 and TRBJ2-1; 7 bases agree with TRBD2. The V gene's germline CDR1 is SGHRS and CDR2 YFSETQ. CDR3 length equals 16 residues. Unmatched junction bases numbered 8, after V lost 2 bases and J lost 3 bases. This CDR3 reads CASSLASGYSYNEQFF. As DNA, the CDR3 is TGCGCCAGCAGCTTAGCTAGCGGATACAGCTACAATGAGCAGTTCTTC.

This clonotype was recorded many times. The chain is built from TRBV19 and TRBJ1-2; 8 bases are a match to TRBD1. The V segment lost 9 bases and the J segment 6 bases; nucleotides outside the gene matches: 6. Germline V gives CDR1 LNHDA, CDR2 SQIVND (reference sequence). The CDR3 is 12 amino acids. Written as DNA, the CDR3 is TGTGCCAGCAGTCGGACAGGGAATGGCTACACCTTC. The encoded protein is CASSRTGNGYTF.

The chain has TRBV20-1 and TRBJ2-1; D ambiguous. V was pared by 0 bases and J by 8 bases, with 17 bases between. The CDR3 has 15 residues. Germline V gives CDR1 DFQATT, CDR2 SNEGSKA (reference sequence). CDR3 in amino acids: CSARDSSSPLHEQFF. The CDR3 DNA reads as TGCAGTGCTAGAGATAGTTCGAGCCCCTTACATGAGCAGTTCTTC.

This clonotype came up many times. The chain joins TRBV4-2 to TRBJ2-3; D gene uncertain. Germline-derived CDR1 and CDR2 are LGHNA and YNFKEQ. The CDR3 is made up of 15 amino acids. Trimming took 0 bases from V and 6 from J, leaving 13 bases between them. The DNA for the CDR3 is TGTGCCAGCAGCCAAGAAACCCATTTCAGGGATACGCAGTATTTT. The encoded protein is CASSQETHFRDTQYF.

V usage is TRBV12-3 or TRBV12-4 and J usage is TRBJ2-3, with a weak D call TRBD2 (5 bases). The CDR3 loop spans 15 amino acids. V was clipped by 5 bases and J by 4 bases, with 16 bases between them. The CDR3 reads CASSLSSGRADTQYF. The DNA for the CDR3 is TGTGCCAGCAGTCTATCCAGCGGAAGGGCAGATACGCAGTATTTT.

A few counts support this clonotype. The chain employs TRBV6-5 and TRBJ1-4; D may be TRBD1 (5 bases). The V gene lost 6 bases and the J gene lost 7 bases, with 15 bases spanning the gap. Germline CDR1 reads MNHEY; CDR2 reads SVGAGI. This CDR3 contains 14 residues. The CDR3 spells CASRTTGPGEKLFF. The CDR3 nucleotides are TGTGCCAGCAGAACCACAGGTCCAGGTGAAAAACTGTTTTTT.

This rearrangement joins TRBV9 to TRBJ2-5, with unresolved D. CDR1 is SGDLS, CDR2 YYNGEE, per germline. The V gene lost 4 bases and the J gene lost 0 bases, with 13 bases spanning the gap. The CDR3 sequence is 15 residues long. CDR3: CASSNPLSYQETQYF. CDR3 nucleotide sequence: TGTGCCAGCAGCAACCCTCTAAGTTACCAAGAGACCCAGTACTTC.

This clonotype turned up a few times. The chain combines TRBV12-3 or TRBV12-4 with TRBJ2-1; TRBD2 agrees at 11 bases. V shed 2 bases and J 5 bases; nucleotides not matched to a gene: 11. The CDR3 extends over 18 amino acids. The CDR3 loop reads CASSLPLKGLAANNEQFF. CDR3 sequence (DNA): TGTGCCAGCAGTTTACCCCTAAAGGGACTAGCGGCGAACAATGAGCAGTTCTTC.

The chain employs TRBV7-9 and TRBJ1-4, with D possibly TRBD1 on 5 matching bases. The length of the CDR3 is 13 residues. V was clipped by 5 bases and J by 6 bases, with 10 bases between them. The germline V gene encodes CDR1 SEHNR and CDR2 FQNEAQ (reference sequence). The CDR3 protein is CASSPGGDEKLFF. The CDR3 DNA reads as TGTGCCAGCAGCCCGGGGGGAGATGAAAAACTGTTTTTT.

The chain links TRBV5-4 to TRBJ2-4; D may correspond to TRBD1 or TRBD2 (6 bases each). The CDR3 runs to 16 residues. V lost 2 bases, J lost 1 base, and 13 bases lay in between. The germline V gene encodes CDR1 SGHNT and CDR2 YYREEE (reference sequence). The CDR3 reads CASSLRRGEAKNIQYF. CDR3 DNA: TGTGCCAGCAGCTTACGAAGGGGGGAGGCCAAAAACATTCAGTACTTC.

The chain recombines TRBV9 with TRBJ1-6, with 7 positions matching TRBD1. Germline V lookup: CDR1 SGDLS, CDR2 YYNGEE. J gave up 5 bases and V 3 bases, and 8 bases lay outside the gene matches. The CDR3 loop spans 16 amino acids. The CDR3 loop reads CASSARAGTDNSPLHF. In DNA form, the CDR3 reads TGTGCCAGCAGCGCTAGAGCCGGGACAGATAATTCACCCCTCCACTTT.